The 5 T cell receptor beta chains below come from one sample, sequenced in a study of blood T cell repertoires in COVID-19. TCRdb's copy holds only in-frame clones and misses some; the assay was immunoSEQ multiplex PCR. The profile shows about 300,000 clones, about nine tenths of them singletons. The sample comprised PBMCs or T cells enriched from blood (not recorded which). These receptors all come from a man aged 25-45 years who had recovered from COVID-19.

The CDR3 region is CASTLVGATNEQFF. The CDR3 bases are TGCGCCAGCACCCTGGTGGGAGCTACAAATGAGCAGTTCTTC. This chain joins TRBV5-1 and TRBJ2-1; TRBD2 might be the D (5 bases). Per germline, CDR1 SGHRS and CDR2 YFSETQ. V was cut by 6 bases and J by 7 bases, with 17 bases left in between. The CDR3 is 14 residues long. Together with reference TRBV5-1 and TRBJ2-1, the CDR3 gives the full variable domain: KAGVTQTPRYLIKTRGQQVTLSCSPISGHRSVSWYQQTPGQGLQFLFEYFSETQRNKGNFPGRFSGRQFSNSRSEMNVSTLELGDSALYLCASTLVGATNEQFFGPGTRLTVL.

The rearrangement uses TRBV11-1 and TRBJ2-6; D might be TRBD1 (5 bases). This CDR3 spans 15 amino acids. Trimming pared 0 bases from V and 4 bases from J, leaving 7 bases between. Germline assignment: CDR1 SGHAT and CDR2 FQDESV (reference sequence). This CDR3 is CASSLARAGANVLTF. For the CDR3, the DNA is TGTGCCAGCAGCTTAGCCAGGGCCGGGGCCAACGTCCTGACTTTC.

This clone was seen a few times. The same CDR3 can be traced to other DNA sequences in this sample. V gene TRBV30 combines with J gene TRBJ1-1; D is possibly TRBD1 (5 bases). CDR3 length: 13 residues. From germline, CDR1 is GTSNPN and CDR2 SVGIG (reference sequence). V shed 3 bases and J shed 1 base, with 9 bases lying between them. The CDR3 coding sequence is TGTGCCTGGAGCAGTCAGGGGAACACTGAAGCTTTCTTT. Translation: CAWSSQGNTEAFF.

The chain recombines TRBV5-1 with TRBJ1-1, with D tentatively TRBD1 (6 bases). Looked up from germline, CDR1 is SGHRS and CDR2 is YFSETQ. V dropped 4 bases and J dropped 6 bases, with 13 bases sitting between them. The CDR3 sequence is 13 residues long. DNA of the CDR3: TGCGCCAGCAGCCTGGGGGACACCCCTGAAGCTTTCTTT. It specifies CASSLGDTPEAFF. Complete variable domain (other parts from reference TRBV5-1 and TRBJ1-1): KAGVTQTPRYLIKTRGQQVTLSCSPISGHRSVSWYQQTPGQGLQFLFEYFSETQRNKGNFPGRFSGRQFSNSRSEMNVSTLELGDSALYLCASSLGDTPEAFFGQGTRLTVV.

This clone was seen a single time. The V gene is TRBV21-1, the J gene TRBJ1-2; the table names TRBD1, a call not compared with the DNA. TRBV21-1 constitutes a pseudogene. CDR3 length: 17 amino acids. CDR3: CASSKFGQGKKNYGYTF. CDR3 nucleotides: TGTGCCAGCAGCAAATTCGGACAGGGGAAGAAGAACTATGGCTACACCTTC.